This is a list of T cell receptor beta chains from one sample in a study of blood T cell repertoires in COVID-19. Produced via immunoSEQ multiplex PCR; TCRdb's table is partial and in-frame only. This repertoire shows some 80,000 clones, approximately 88% found once; its top ten account for over 9.5%. The sequencing input was peripheral blood. The receptors derive from a human donor in a cohort sampled during active COVID-19. Each CDR3 is given with its conserved first and last residue. A D gene is named only where the DNA matches it firmly. A row's size may be missing; if present it is once, few, many or a size class.

-,TRBV4-2,TRBD2,TRBJ2-5,TGTGCCAGCAGCCATGTCAGCGGGGAGTCAGAGACCCAGTACTTC,CASSHVSGESETQYF
-,TRBV28,TRBD1,TRBJ1-5,TGTGCCAGCAGTTCCGGGACAGGGGGCGGTCAGCCCCAGCATTTT,CASSSGTGGGQPQHF
-,TRBV6-2/TRBV6-3,TRBD2,TRBJ2-7,TGTGCCAGCAGTTCGGCTAGCGGGAAGTACGAGCAGTACTTC,CASSSASGKYEQYF
-,TRBV28,TRBD1,TRBJ2-2,TGTGCCAGCAGTTCGACGGGACAGGCCACCGGGGAGCTGTTTTTT,CASSSTGQATGELFF
-,TRBV3-1/TRBV3-2,-,TRBJ2-7,TGTGCCAGCAGCCAAGGGGGGGTACGCAACGAGCAGTACTTC,CASSQGGVRNEQYF
few,TRBV25-1,-,TRBJ1-6,TGTGCCAGCAGTGAAAGGGGTGAAGGATCACCCCTCCACTTT,CASSERGEGSPLHF
-,TRBV27,-,TRBJ1-6,TGTGCCAGCAGCTCGGCCAGGGGTTCGGGGAGTTCACCCCTCCACTTT,CASSSARGSGSSPLHF
-,TRBV2,TRBD1,TRBJ1-6,TGTGCCAGCATGGGCCAGGGGGCGCTTTCACCCCTCCACTTT,CASMGQGALSPLHF
once,TRBV6-5,TRBD1,TRBJ2-5,TGTGCCAGCATGAGAGGGACAGTCACTCAAGAGACCCAGTACTTC,CASMRGTVTQETQYF
once,TRBV7-9,TRBD2,TRBJ2-1,TGTGCCAGCAGCTTTATGGGGACTAGCGGTAACAATGAGCAGTTCTTC,CASSFMGTSGNNEQFF
once,TRBV5-4,-,TRBJ2-3,TGTGCCAGCAGCCGGACTTTGGGCAGCACAGATACGCAGTATTTT,CASSRTLGSTDTQYF
few,TRBV2,TRBD1,TRBJ1-5,TGTGCCAGCAGCGGACAGGGTAGGGGCAGCAATCAGCCCCAGCATTTT,CASSGQGRGSNQPQHF
-,TRBV30,-,TRBJ1-2,TGTGCCTGGACGGCGGCCGGTGGCTACACCTTC,CAWTAAGGYTF
-,TRBV15,TRBD2,TRBJ2-7,TGTGCCACCAGCACCCAGACTAGCGGGATCTCCTACGAGCAGTACTTC,CATSTQTSGISYEQYF
-,TRBV7-9,-,TRBJ1-4,TGTGCCAGCAGCACAGCAGGTACAACTAATGAAAAACTGTTTTTT,CASSTAGTTNEKLFF
-,TRBV6-6,TRBD1,TRBJ1-5,TGTGCCAGCAGTATCCCAGGGGGAGGTCAGCCCCAGCATTTT,CASSIPGGGQPQHF
-,TRBV18,TRBD1,TRBJ1-2,TGTGCCAGCTCACCATCCGGGGGACAGTCAGGGTATGGCTACACCTTC,CASSPSGGQSGYGYTF
-,TRBV24-1,-,TRBJ1-4,TGTGCCACCGTGAGGCAGGGTAAAGAAAAACTGTTTTTT,CATVRQGKEKLFF
-,TRBV6-2/TRBV6-3,TRBD1,TRBJ2-3,TGTGCCAGCAGTTCCTGGACAGGGGAGTCCCCAGATACGCAGTATTTT,CASSSWTGESPDTQYF
-,TRBV18,-,TRBJ1-2,TGTGCCAGCTCAAATCCAGTTTATGGCTACACCTTC,CASSNPVYGYTF
-,TRBV29-1,-,TRBJ1-1,TGCAGCGCGATCCTTAAGCGGAACACTGAAGCTTTCTTT,CSAILKRNTEAFF
few,TRBV3-1/TRBV3-2,TRBD1,TRBJ2-2,TGTGCCAGCAGCCCACAGGGGGGAAGGGGCACCGGGGAGCTGTTTTTT,CASSPQGGRGTGELFF
-,TRBV7-8,-,TRBJ2-3,TGTGCCAGCAGCTTAGGGGTCGGCGGTACAGATACGCAGTATTTT,CASSLGVGGTDTQYF
-,TRBV28,TRBD1,TRBJ2-7,TGTGCCAGCAGGGAAACAGGGGCCCAGTCCTACGAGCAGTACTTC,CASRETGAQSYEQYF
-,TRBV3-1/TRBV3-2,TRBD2,TRBJ2-1,TGTGCCAGCAGCAAACTAGCGGGGGGGTACAATGAGCAGTTCTTC,CASSKLAGGYNEQFF
-,TRBV5-1,TRBD1,TRBJ1-4,TGCGCCAGCAGCGTGGGACAGCTTAATGAAAAACTGTTTTTT,CASSVGQLNEKLFF
-,TRBV19,TRBD2,TRBJ2-1,TGTGCCAGTAGTCCGACGAGAGGGGCTAGCGGGAGGGAGAAGCAGTTCTTC,CASSPTRGASGREKQFF
-,TRBV25-1,-,TRBJ1-1,TGTGCCAGCAGTAAGATCTCGGGGGGTGACACTGAAGCTTTCTTT,CASSKISGGDTEAFF
-,TRBV18,TRBD1,TRBJ1-4,TGTGCCAGCTCACCCGACAGGGCCCTCGAAAAACTGTTTTTT,CASSPDRALEKLFF
-,TRBV29-1,-,TRBJ2-5,TGCAGCGTGGGGCACAGGGCTGGAGAGACCCAGTACTTC,CSVGHRAGETQYF
once,TRBV2,-,TRBJ2-3,TGTGCCAGCAAGCCCTCGCGGTACACAGATACGCAGTATTTT,CASKPSRYTDTQYF